This T cell receptor (beta chain) comes out of a study of glioma-infiltrating T cells. This clonotype was detected ten times or more. Germline V gene sequence: CDR1 DFQATT, CDR2 SNEGSKA (reference sequence). The CDR3 is 14 residues long. V lost 6 bases to trimming and J lost 9 bases, with 21 bases between them. TCR alpha and beta CDR3 regions were amplified from RNA using iRepertoire nested multiplex PCR. TCRdb independently ran MiXCR on the multiplex PCR reads; one entry per CDR3 protein. Here the sample spans roughly 100,000 distinct CDR3 sequences, around 28% being singletons. This chain uses TRBV20-1 with TRBJ2-1, with D possibly called TRBD1 or TRBD2 (5 bases each). The sequencing input was glioma tissue, nonneoplastic brain tissue, or PBMCs (not recorded which). This clonotype was sampled from a human donor with low-grade glioma or glioblastoma, undergoing nonglioma brain surgery, or in good health (not recorded which). This CDR3 reads CSAPVNEWGSEQFF. The CDR3 region has the DNA TGCAGTGCCCCTGTAAACGAATGGGGGTCTGAGCAGTTCTTC.